Below are 18 T cell receptor beta chains sequenced from a single sample in a study of cytomegalovirus exposure and HLA in healthy donors. The study ran its PCR with 60 Vbeta and 13 Jbeta primers. Sequencing used immunoSEQ multiplex PCR; TCRdb keeps in-frame clones, though not all of them. Among 120,000 to 150,000 clones listed, roughly 80% were seen once. Sequenced: PBMCs. The source of these receptors is a woman aged 25 to 45 in good health and CMV-seronegative.

V is TRBV7-9 and J is TRBJ2-1; a possible D gene is TRBD1 (5 bases). Trimming took off 5 bases at V and 7 bases at J, with 9 bases between the two ends. The germline gives CDR1 SEHNR, CDR2 FQNEAQ (reference sequence). The CDR3 contains 12 residues. The CDR3 region has the DNA TGTGCCAGCAGCCCCAGGGATAATGAGCAGTTCTTC. This sequence encodes CASSPRDNEQFF.

The chain carries TRBV6-6 and TRBJ2-7; 11 bases line up with TRBD2. The CDR3 has 15 amino acids. CDR1 MNHNY and CDR2 SVGAGI come from the germline V gene (reference sequence). After removal of 6 bases from V and 1 base from J, the junction contained 5 bases not matched to a gene. The CDR3 DNA reads TGTGCCAGCAGGCTCACTAGCGGGAGTTCCTACGAGCAGTACTTC. Translation gives CASRLTSGSSYEQYF.

The chain is built from TRBV29-1 and TRBJ1-2, with D perhaps matching TRBD1 (5 bases). Trimming pared 0 bases from V and 4 bases from J, leaving 9 bases between. CDR1 and CDR2 (germline): SQVTM, ANQGSEA. This CDR3 comprises 13 residues. The CDR3 bases are TGCAGCGTTGAAGATCGACAGTCCTATGGCTACACCTTC. The encoded protein is CSVEDRQSYGYTF.

The chain employs TRBV4-1 and TRBJ2-2, with a possible D match to TRBD1 (6 bases). CDR1 and CDR2 (germline): MGHRA, YSYEKL. V was trimmed by 5 bases and J by 3 bases, leaving 19 bases between them. This CDR3 contains 17 residues. In nucleotides, the CDR3 is TGCGCCAGCAGCGGAACCGGGACAACAAAGGACACCGGGGAGCTGTTTTTT. Its translation: CASSGTGTTKDTGELFF.

This clone was detected only once. CDR3 amino acids: CASSIVPIWTTTPGANTGELFF. The DNA for the CDR3 is TGTGCCAGTAGTATAGTCCCTATCTGGACTACCACCCCGGGCGCGAACACCGGGGAGCTGTTTTTT. The rearrangement uses TRBV19 and TRBJ2-2; possibly TRBD2 for D (6 bases). Germline-derived CDR1 and CDR2 are LNHDA and SQIVND (reference sequence). There are 22 residues in the CDR3. V lost 1 base, J lost 0 bases, and 27 bases lay in between.

The chain recombines TRBV7-2 with TRBJ2-7, with 11 bases that match TRBD2. The CDR3 spans 14 residues. V was clipped by 3 bases and J by 2 bases; unmatched bases: 0. Germline values: CDR1 SGHTA, CDR2 FQGNSA. CDR3 protein: CASSLTSGAYEQYF. DNA of the CDR3: TGTGCCAGCAGCTTGACTAGCGGGGCCTACGAGCAGTACTTC. The whole variable domain, remainder taken from reference TRBV7-2 and TRBJ2-7, is GAGVSQSPSNKVTEKGKDVELRCDPISGHTALYWYRQSLGQGLEFLIYFQGNSAPDKSGLPSDRFSAERTGGSVSTLTIQRTQQEDSAVYLCASSLTSGAYEQYFGPGTRLTVT.

The chain carries TRBV5-1 and TRBJ1-4; D may be TRBD1 (5 bases). CDR1 is SGHRS, CDR2 YFSETQ, per germline. The CDR3 covers 14 residues. Trimming removed 4 bases from V and 7 bases from J, with 14 bases in between. This chain's CDR3 is CASSPQGVGEKLFF. CDR3 bases: TGCGCCAGCAGCCCCCAGGGCGTCGGTGAAAAACTGTTTTTT.

The sample holds one count of this clone. This rearrangement joins TRBV7-9 to TRBJ2-3, with 10 bases lining up with TRBD1. V trimming: 4 bases; J trimming: 10 bases; junction bases outside the gene matches: 20. The CDR3 loop spans 18 amino acids. CDR1 is SEHNR, CDR2 FQNEAQ, per germline (reference sequence). As DNA, the CDR3 is TGTGCCAGCAGCTCAACCAAAATCGGGACAGGGGACCCGTGGCCGCAGTATTTT. This translates into CASSSTKIGTGDPWPQYF. Full variable domain (rest looked up from reference TRBV7-9 and TRBJ2-3): DTGVSQNPRHKITKRGQNVTFRCDPISEHNRLYWYRQTLGQGPEFLTYFQNEAQLEKSRLLSDRFSAERPKGSFSTLEIQRTEQGDSAMYLCASSSTKIGTGDPWPQYFGPGTRLTVL.

In DNA form, the CDR3 reads TGTGCCAGCTCACCTCGCTCCGGGACAGGCTATGGGGAGCAGTACTTC. The encoded protein is CASSPRSGTGYGEQYF. The chain is built from TRBV18 and TRBJ2-7; the match to TRBD1 covers 8 bases. CDR1 and CDR2 (germline): KGHSH, LQKENI. The CDR3 length is 16 residues. Germline trimming cut 3 bases from V and 7 bases from J; bases unmatched to any gene: 14.

About this clone itself: This CDR3 is also generated by other DNA sequences in the sample. This rearrangement joins TRBV19 to TRBJ2-5; no firm D call. This CDR3 spans 11 amino acids. Trimming pared 3 bases from V and 3 bases from J, leaving 2 bases between. Germline V CDR1 and CDR2: LNHDA, SQIVND (reference sequence). The CDR3 protein is CASSIEETQYF. CDR3 DNA: TGTGCCAGTAGTATCGAAGAGACCCAGTACTTC.

This clone appeared a few times. The rearrangement uses TRBV4-1 and TRBJ1-3, with no clear D. The CDR3 covers 16 residues. V was clipped by 1 base and J by 0 bases, with 10 bases between them. Germline CDR1 and CDR2: MGHRA and YSYEKL. CDR3 nucleotides: TGCGCCAGCAGCCAAGTTTTGAGCCTCTCTGGAAACACCATATATTTT. Translation gives CASSQVLSLSGNTIYF.

The J gene is TRBJ2-2, the V gene TRBV7-2; D gene uncertain. Germline V gene sequence: CDR1 SGHTA, CDR2 FQGNSA. V dropped 2 bases and J dropped 5 bases, with 6 bases sitting between them. CDR3 length: 13 residues. The CDR3 region is CASSLILTGELFF. As DNA, the CDR3 is TGTGCCAGCAGCTTAATTCTGACCGGGGAGCTGTTTTTT.

The sample holds many counts of this clone. CDR3: CASSFGTGGFSGNTIYF. The DNA of the CDR3 is TGTGCCAGCAGCTTCGGGACAGGGGGCTTTTCTGGAAACACCATATATTTT. The chain links TRBV5-5 to TRBJ1-3; 12 bases map to TRBD1. V lost 2 bases to trimming and J lost 1 base; unmatched junction nucleotides: 4. CDR3 length equals 17 residues. Germline CDR1 SGHKS, CDR2 YYEKEE (reference sequence).

CDR3 region: CASSGTARYTQYF. In DNA, the CDR3 is TGCGCCAGCAGCGGGACAGCACGGTATACGCAGTATTTT. This sequence joins TRBV5-1 and TRBJ2-3, with 7 bases matching TRBD1. This CDR3 is built from 13 residues. Per germline, CDR1 SGHRS and CDR2 YFSETQ. Trimming at V came to 4 bases and at J to 7 bases, leaving 6 bases not matched to a gene.

This chain links TRBV7-9 with TRBJ2-1; 7 bases line up with TRBD1. The germline gives CDR1 SEHNR, CDR2 FQNEAQ (reference sequence). This CDR3 is built from 13 residues. After removal of 5 bases from V and 4 bases from J, the junction contained 2 bases not matched to a gene. CDR3 nucleotide sequence: TGTGCCAGCAGCCGGGGACAGTACAATGAGCAGTTCTTC. Translating it yields CASSRGQYNEQFF.

The chain carries TRBV7-7 and TRBJ2-5, with D tentatively TRBD1 (6 bases). The V gene lost 5 bases and the J gene lost 4 bases, with 17 bases spanning the gap. The CDR3 runs to 15 residues. Per germline, CDR1 SSHAT and CDR2 FNYEAQ (reference sequence). The CDR3 coding sequence is TGTGCCAGCAGCCCCACAGGGTTGGTTCGAGAGACCCAGTACTTC. As protein: CASSPTGLVRETQYF.

This clone was seen more than once but under ten times. The chain uses TRBV7-6 and TRBJ1-6; the match to TRBD1 covers 7 bases. Losses at the gene ends were 3 bases for V and 8 bases for J; bases not matched to a gene: 4. Looked up from germline, CDR1 is SGHVS and CDR2 is FNYEAQ. CDR3 length: 14 residues. This CDR3 is CASSFGQAYSPLHF. DNA for the CDR3: TGTGCCAGCAGCTTCGGACAGGCCTATTCACCCCTCCACTTT.

The J gene is TRBJ2-7, the V gene TRBV7-2; 9 bases line up with TRBD2. Per the germline V gene, CDR1 is SGHTA and CDR2 is FQGNSA. The CDR3 has 19 amino acids. V gave up 5 bases and J gave up 3 bases; unmatched junction bases: 20. CDR3 protein: CASSIPLTAGGLGRYEQYF. CDR3 in DNA: TGTGCCAGCAGCATCCCATTGACAGCGGGAGGTCTGGGACGCTACGAGCAGTACTTC.